This T cell receptor beta chain was recorded in a study of technical replicates of blood from a handful of donors. Trimming removed 3 bases at V and 7 bases at J, with 10 bases between. The germline V gene has CDR1 SGHNT and CDR2 YENEEA. This CDR3 comprises 12 residues. This table comes from immunoSEQ multiplex PCR, and its TCRdb copy is limited to in-frame clones, with some not included. The sample shows more than 65,000 clones, about 94% of them seen only once. The V gene is TRBV11-3, the J gene TRBJ2-7; D perhaps matches TRBD2 (6 bases). This sequence originates from a human donor in good health. The sample was T cells isolated from PBMCs. CDR3 loop: CASSFGGSEQYF. CDR3 DNA sequence: TGTGCCAGCAGCTTTGGAGGGAGTGAGCAGTACTTC.